This TCR beta chain stems from a study of OX40 agonist ivuxolimab in advanced cancers. About the study: Recorded diagnoses for dose-escalation patients were hepatocellular carcinoma, melanoma, renal cell or head and neck cancer.

Points from the study as a whole: The antigens recognized by the expanded peripheral T cells, that is their antigen specificity, were not determined.

This clone was found once. Its antigen is not identified. Method: immunoSEQ multiplex PCR; TCRdb's copy keeps in-frame clones and lacks some. The repertoire holds about 76,000 clones, with 85% to 90% as singletons. This specimen was CD4+ or CD8+ T cells sorted from blood, taken in a trial of the OX40 agonist ivuxolimab. The sequence was obtained from an adult with an advanced solid tumor such as melanoma, head and neck, liver or kidney cancer.

CDR3: CASSVRGRPLGDTQYF. CDR3 bases: TGTGCCAGCAGCGTAAGAGGACGGCCCTTAGGAGATACGCAGTATTTT. The J gene is TRBJ2-3, the V gene TRBV9; no clear D gene. This CDR3 region has 16 residues. The V gene lost 1 base and the J gene lost 5 bases, with 17 bases spanning the gap. Per the germline V gene, CDR1 is SGDLS and CDR2 is YYNGEE. Full variable domain (rest looked up from reference TRBV9 and TRBJ2-3): DSGVTQTPKHLITATGQRVTLRCSPRSGDLSVYWYQQSLDQGLQFLIQYYNGEERAKGNILERFSAQQFPDLHSELNLSSLELGDSALYFCASSVRGRPLGDTQYFGPGTRLTVL.